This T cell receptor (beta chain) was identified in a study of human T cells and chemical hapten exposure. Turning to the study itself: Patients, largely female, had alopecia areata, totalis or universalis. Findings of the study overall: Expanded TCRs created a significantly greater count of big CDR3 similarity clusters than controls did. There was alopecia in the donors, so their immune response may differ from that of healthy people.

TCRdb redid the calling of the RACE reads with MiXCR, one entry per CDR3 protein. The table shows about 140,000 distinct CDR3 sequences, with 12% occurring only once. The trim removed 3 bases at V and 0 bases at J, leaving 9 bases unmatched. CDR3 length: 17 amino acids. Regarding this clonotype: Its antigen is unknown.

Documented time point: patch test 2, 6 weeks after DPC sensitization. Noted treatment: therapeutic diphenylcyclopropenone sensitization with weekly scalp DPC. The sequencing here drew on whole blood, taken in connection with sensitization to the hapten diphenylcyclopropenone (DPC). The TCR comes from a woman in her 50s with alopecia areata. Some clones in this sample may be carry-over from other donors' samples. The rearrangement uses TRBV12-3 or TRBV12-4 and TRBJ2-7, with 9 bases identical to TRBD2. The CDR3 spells CASSFTSGSLLSYEQYF. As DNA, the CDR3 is TGTGCCAGCAGTTTCACTAGCGGGTCCTTGCTCTCCTACGAGCAGTACTTC.